This TCR beta chain was retrieved from a study of T cell repertoires in cytomegalovirus infection. Looking at the study overall: Based on public TCR beta signatures, there were indications of CMV infection and of a matching HLA type.

The V gene's germline CDR1 is SEHNR and CDR2 FQNEAQ (reference sequence). V gave up 7 bases and J gave up 5 bases, with 11 bases separating them. CDR3 size: 13 residues. Overall study results and limits: Summed public TCR beta family frequency identified CMV carriers bearing the relevant HLA. Within the response measured ex vivo, HLA-C-restricted CMV-specific TCR beta clonotypes were dominant.

TCRdb redid the calling of the reads with MiXCR, one entry per CDR3 protein. The repertoire holds approximately 550,000 distinct CDR3 sequences, with 15% to 20% as singletons. This clonotype has at least ten counts. The antigen is undetermined. Input material: CD8+ T cells from PBMCs. This sequence joins TRBV7-9 and TRBJ2-2, with D unclear. The TCR comes from a human donor in good health (CMV status not recorded). Some clones in this sample may be carry-over from other donors' samples. The CDR3: CASTDPGTGELFF. CDR3 DNA: TGTGCCAGCACCGACCCTGGAACCGGGGAGCTGTTTTTT.